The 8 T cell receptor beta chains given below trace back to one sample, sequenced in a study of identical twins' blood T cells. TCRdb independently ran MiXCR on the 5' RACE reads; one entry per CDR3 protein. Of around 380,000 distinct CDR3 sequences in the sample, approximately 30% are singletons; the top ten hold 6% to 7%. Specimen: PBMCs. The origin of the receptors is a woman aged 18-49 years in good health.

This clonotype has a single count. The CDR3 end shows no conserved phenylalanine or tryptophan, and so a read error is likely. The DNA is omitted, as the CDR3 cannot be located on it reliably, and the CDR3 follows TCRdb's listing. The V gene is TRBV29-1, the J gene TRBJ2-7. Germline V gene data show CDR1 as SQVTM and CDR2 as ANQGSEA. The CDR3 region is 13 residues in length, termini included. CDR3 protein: CSVGGSSSYEQHS.

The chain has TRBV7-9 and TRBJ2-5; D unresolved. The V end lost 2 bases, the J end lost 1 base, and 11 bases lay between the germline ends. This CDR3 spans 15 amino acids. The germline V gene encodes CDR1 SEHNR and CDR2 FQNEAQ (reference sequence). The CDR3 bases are TGTGCCAGCAGCTTAATATTGGGAATCCAAGAGACCCAGTACTTC. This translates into CASSLILGIQETQYF. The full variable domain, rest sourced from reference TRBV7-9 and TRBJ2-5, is DTGVSQNPRHKITKRGQNVTFRCDPISEHNRLYWYRQTLGQGPEFLTYFQNEAQLEKSRLLSDRFSAERPKGSFSTLEIQRTEQGDSAMYLCASSLILGIQETQYFGPGTRLLVL.

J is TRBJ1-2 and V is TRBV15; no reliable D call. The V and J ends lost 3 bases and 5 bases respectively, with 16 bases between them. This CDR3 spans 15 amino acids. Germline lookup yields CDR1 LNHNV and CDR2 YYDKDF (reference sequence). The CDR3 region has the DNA TGTGCCACCAGCAGCGGCAACCTAAGGCGATATGGCTACACCTTC. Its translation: CATSSGNLRRYGYTF.

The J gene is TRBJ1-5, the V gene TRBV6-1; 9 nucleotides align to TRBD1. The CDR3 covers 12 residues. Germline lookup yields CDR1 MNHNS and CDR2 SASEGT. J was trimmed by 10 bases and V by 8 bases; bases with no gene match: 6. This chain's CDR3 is CASGQGNGPQHF. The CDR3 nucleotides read TGTGCCAGCGGACAGGGGAACGGACCCCAGCATTTT.

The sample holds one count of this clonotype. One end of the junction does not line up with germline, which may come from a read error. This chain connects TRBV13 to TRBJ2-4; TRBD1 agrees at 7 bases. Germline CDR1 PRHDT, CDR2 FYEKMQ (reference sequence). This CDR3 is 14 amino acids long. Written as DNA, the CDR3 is TGTGCCAGCAGCCTAGGGACAGACGAAAACATTCAGTACTTC. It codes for CASSLGTDENIQYF.

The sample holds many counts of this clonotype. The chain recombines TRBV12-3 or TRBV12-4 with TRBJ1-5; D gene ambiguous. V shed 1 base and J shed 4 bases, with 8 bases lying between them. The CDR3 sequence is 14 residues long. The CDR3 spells CASSLVTDNQPQHF. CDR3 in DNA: TGTGCCAGCAGTTTAGTAACAGATAATCAGCCCCAGCATTTT.

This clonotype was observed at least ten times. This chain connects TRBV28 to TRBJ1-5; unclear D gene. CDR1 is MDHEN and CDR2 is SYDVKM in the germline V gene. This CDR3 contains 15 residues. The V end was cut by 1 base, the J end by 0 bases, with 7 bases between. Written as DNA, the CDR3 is TGTGCCAGCAGTTTATTGGTTTATAGCAATCAGCCCCAGCATTTT. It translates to CASSLLVYSNQPQHF.

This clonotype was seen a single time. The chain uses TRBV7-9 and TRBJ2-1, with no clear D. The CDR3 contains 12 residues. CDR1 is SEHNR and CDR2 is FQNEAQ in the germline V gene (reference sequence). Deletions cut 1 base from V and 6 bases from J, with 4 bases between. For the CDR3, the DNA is TGTGCCAGCAGCTTAGACTCCAATGAGCAGTTCTTC. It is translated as CASSLDSNEQFF.